The T cell receptor beta chain under discussion was sequenced for a study of blood T cell repertoires in COVID-19 (dated by TCRdb to 2018 to 2020). Context from the whole study: Collaborator samples came from the United States, Italy and Spain and covered acute and convalescent phases of COVID-19. Sample metadata almost always included a de-identified subject ID, COVID-19 status, age in years and sex. The samples were drawn from two sources: the first 160 participants of the ongoing ImmuneRACE study, and fewer than 1,500 subjects contributed by 6 global collaborators. HLA class I and class II types, where available, came from metadata supplied by the sample provider rather than from assay-based typing. A freely available public database, intended as a resource for researchers studying the immune response to SARS-CoV-2, is where the repertoires were released. The dataset comprised deeply sampled blood TCRbeta repertoires from subjects exposed to, actively infected with, or recovered from COVID-19. The material from the prospective study consisted of cDNA or gDNA derived from T cells, B-cell-depleted T cells, or PBMCs.

Study-wide findings and limitations: Clinical and demographic metadata were provided uncurated, with the amount varying by source and participant.

At one collaborating source in Seattle, patients were enrolled during active infection and were followed longitudinally through the course of disease. Collaborating institutions collected whole blood in K2EDTA tubes following their own protocols. Collaborator samples were shipped for TCRbeta analysis as frozen whole blood, isolated PBMCs, or DNA extracted from either sample type. The immunoSEQ Assay, a bias-controlled multiplex PCR, was used to amplify TCRbeta CDR3 regions from genomic DNA. Per the original workflow: Within the assay, amplification of reference gene primers was used to estimate how many nucleated cells each sample contained. To quantify the absolute abundance of each unique TCRbeta CDR3 rearrangement, sequence reads were collapsed and filtered. Productive Simpson clonality was computed per sample as the square root of Simpson's diversity index over productive rearrangements. TCRdb stores this immuneACCESS table with in-frame sequences only. Part of the clones is absent; in the studies checked, under half of the shortfall reflects unresolved V genes, and no reason is known for the rest. That table gives V, J and clone size, and the DNA gave D and trimming. This sample gives about 300,000 clones in total; approximately 89% of them show up just once. 1.5% to 2% of the sample goes to the ten largest clones.

On this clone itself: It has no known antigen specificity. The input lacks base qualities; no much larger clone sits a single base away.

Taken from cysteine to phenylalanine, the CDR3 has 15 residues. Only the CDR3 region is kept as DNA, spanning 45 bases read in frame from base 1. Cut back by 7 bases and 2 bases, the V and J ends lie 17 bases apart. The germline V gene supplies CDR1 MDHEN and CDR2 SYDVKM. The sequenced material came from peripheral blood. The chain uses TRBV28 and TRBJ1-2; TRBD1 might be the D gene, on 5 matching bases. The clonotype was recovered from a young woman with COVID-19, enrolled during active disease. The sequence in DNA is TGTGCCAGCACCCAGCGGGGGACCGGGAACTATGGCTACACCTTC. This translates into CASTQRGTGNYGYTF.